The 8 T cell receptor beta chains listed next were all sequenced from one sample in a study of CD8+ T cells in alopecia areata. Reverse transcription of extracted RNA yielded cDNA, which provided the sequencing template. The protocol was immunoSEQ multiplex PCR, while the TCRdb copy is restricted to in-frame clones and leaves out a portion. The sample consists of 130,000 to 150,000 clones, less than 75% of them appearing once. Sequenced input: CD8+ T cells sorted from blood. Every receptor here comes from a human donor in good health.

This clone has at least ten counts. The CDR3 spells CASSFWGNPKETQYF. The CDR3 nucleotides are TGTGCCAGCAGCTTTTGGGGTAACCCCAAAGAGACCCAGTACTTC. V and J are TRBV7-9 and TRBJ2-5; D is ambiguous. From germline, CDR1 is SEHNR and CDR2 FQNEAQ (reference sequence). The V end was cut by 3 bases, the J end by 3 bases, with 14 bases between. The CDR3 contains 15 residues.

To note about this clone: One end of the junction is discordant with germline, which a read error may explain. This rearrangement joins TRBV9 to TRBJ2-1, with TRBD2 matching over 10 bases. This CDR3 is built from 18 residues. Germline CDR1 and CDR2: SGDLS and YYNGEE. The CDR3 DNA reads TGTGCCAGCAGCGGCGCCTTGGCTAGCGGGAGTTCCTTCAATGAGCAGTTCTTC. Its translation: CASSGALASGSSFNEQFF.

The table lists this clone with a count of one. The rearrangement uses TRBV30 and TRBJ1-1; 8 bases agree with TRBD1. The trim removed 5 bases at V and 4 bases at J, leaving 6 bases unmatched. The germline CDR1 and CDR2 sequences are GTSNPN and SVGIG (reference sequence). The CDR3 contains 13 residues. CDR3 bases: TGTGCCTGGGCTACAGGGGGTGCCACTGAAGCTTTCTTT. Its translation: CAWATGGATEAFF.

V is TRBV29-1 and J is TRBJ2-7; D may correspond to TRBD1 or TRBD2 (5 bases each). V shed 1 base and J shed 4 bases, with 11 bases lying between them. The CDR3 sequence is 13 residues long. Germline V gene sequence: CDR1 SQVTM, CDR2 ANQGSEA. In DNA form, the CDR3 reads TGCAGCGTTGAAGTTGGGGGATTTTACGAGCAGTACTTC. This encodes CSVEVGGFYEQYF.

This clone was seen only a few times. This chain connects TRBV28 to TRBJ2-1; D remains ambiguous. In germline, CDR1 is MDHEN, CDR2 SYDVKM. The CDR3 is 11 amino acids. V dropped 3 bases and J dropped 8 bases, with 5 bases sitting between them. CDR3 nucleotides: TGTGCCAGCAGTTTTATCTATGAGCAGTTCTTC. It specifies CASSFIYEQFF. Filled out from reference TRBV28 and TRBJ2-1, the complete variable domain reads DVKVTQSSRYLVKRTGEKVFLECVQDMDHENMFWYRQDPGLGLRLIYFSYDVKMKEKGDIPEGYSVSREKKERFSLILESASTNQTSMYLCASSFIYEQFFGPGTRLTVL.

Only one count was recorded for this clone. The chain uses TRBV30 and TRBJ2-1; the match to TRBD2 covers 9 bases. The CDR3 consists of 12 residues. Trimming took 3 bases from V and 15 from J; bases not matched to a gene: 9. Germline values: CDR1 GTSNPN, CDR2 SVGIG (reference sequence). CDR3 in amino acids: CAWSPISREGFF. The CDR3 DNA reads TGTGCCTGGAGCCCGATCTCGCGGGAGGGGTTCTTC.

This clone occurred a few times. J is TRBJ2-5 and V is TRBV6-1; TRBD2 agrees at 8 bases. This CDR3 spans 16 amino acids. Germline values: CDR1 MNHNS, CDR2 SASEGT. Germline trimming cut 4 bases from V and 5 bases from J; bases unmatched to any gene: 12. As DNA, the CDR3 is TGTGCCAGCAGTGGACAACTAGCGGTCCCTTGGGAGACCCAGTACTTC. Protein sequence: CASSGQLAVPWETQYF.

V is TRBV5-1 and J is TRBJ2-1, with a possible D match to TRBD2 (5 bases). With 4 bases removed from V and 8 bases from J, the gap between germline ends came to 13 bases. The CDR3 sequence is 13 residues long. CDR1 SGHRS and CDR2 YFSETQ come from the germline V gene. The CDR3 DNA sequence: TGCGCCAGCAGCGTGGGAGTTACCGATGAGCAGTTCTTC. Its translation is CASSVGVTDEQFF.